This entry lists 16 T cell receptor beta chains sequenced from one sample in a study of shared clonotypes between healthy human individuals. Sequenced by immunoSEQ multiplex PCR; TCRdb stores in-frame clones only, minus some. The sample lists some 1.1 million clones, 77% occurring once. Sample: memory CD4+ T cells from PBMCs. Sample subset: CD45RA-negative fraction. These receptors originate from a man aged 18 to 35 in good health. Some clones in this sample may be carry-over from other donors' samples.

V and J are TRBV28 and TRBJ1-2; unclear D gene. The germline CDR1 and CDR2 sequences are MDHEN and SYDVKM. This CDR3 spans 11 amino acids. The ends were cut back, 5 bases at V and 5 bases at J, with 6 bases in the middle. This chain's CDR3 is CASSQIYGYTF. DNA for the CDR3: TGTGCCAGCAGTCAAATATATGGCTACACCTTC.

V and J are TRBV11-3 and TRBJ1-1; tentative D call: TRBD1 (6 bases). The CDR3 extends over 13 amino acids. The germline CDR1 and CDR2 sequences are SGHNT and YENEEA. V lost 5 bases and J 8 bases, leaving 15 bases between the germline ends. CDR3 sequence reads: CASSILRGGEAFF. The DNA for the CDR3 is TGTGCCAGCAGCATTCTCAGGGGCGGAGAAGCTTTCTTT.

The chain carries TRBV29-1 and TRBJ2-2, with a tentative D call TRBD1 (6 bases). V dropped 0 bases and J dropped 8 bases, with 10 bases sitting between them. The CDR3 has 13 residues. Germline CDR1 SQVTM, CDR2 ANQGSEA. DNA for the CDR3: TGCAGCGTTGAAGAAAGGGGGTCGGGGGAGCTGTTTTTT. Amino acids: CSVEERGSGELFF.

J is TRBJ2-7 and V is TRBV5-1; either TRBD1 or TRBD2 may fit D (6 bases each). Germline CDR1 SGHRS, CDR2 YFSETQ. Trimming stripped 5 bases from V and 2 bases from J, with 23 bases between. There are 17 residues in the CDR3. Here the CDR3 reads CASRLGLRDTRPYEQYF. Here the CDR3 DNA reads TGCGCCAGCAGACTGGGATTGCGGGACACTCGACCCTACGAGCAGTACTTC.

CDR3 DNA: TGTGCCAGCAGTTTTACCAGCGGGGAGCTGTTTTTT. It encodes CASSFTSGELFF. The V call is TRBV27, the J call TRBJ2-2; no reliable D call. Germline V gene lookup returns CDR1 MNHEY and CDR2 SMNVEV (reference sequence). V shed 3 bases and J shed 7 bases, with 6 bases lying between them. The CDR3 has 12 residues.

This clone appeared a few times. The chain couples TRBV6-5 to TRBJ1-2, with a possible D match to TRBD1 (5 bases). The V end was cut by 6 bases, the J end by 8 bases, with 10 bases between. Germline lookup yields CDR1 MNHEY and CDR2 SVGAGI. CDR3 length equals 11 residues. DNA for the CDR3: TGTGCCAGCAGCGGGGACGCCGGCTACACCTTC. This translates into CASSGDAGYTF.

The chain carries TRBV6-5 and TRBJ1-5, with 7 bases aligning to TRBD1. CDR3 size: 15 residues. Germline values: CDR1 MNHEY, CDR2 SVGAGI. V lost 0 bases and J lost 7; bases outside the gene matches: 6. CDR3: CASSYSRTGGQPQHF. Written as DNA, the CDR3 is TGTGCCAGCAGTTACTCGCGGACAGGTGGACAGCCCCAGCATTTT.

The chain joins TRBV5-1 to TRBJ2-7; the match to TRBD2 covers 7 bases. The J segment lost 2 bases and the V segment lost 4 bases, leaving 6 bases of the junction unmatched. This CDR3 has 14 residues. Germline CDR1 is SGHRS and CDR2 is YFSETQ. The CDR3, as DNA: TGCGCCAGCAGCCCGGGGGGTAACACCTACGAGCAGTACTTC. Protein product: CASSPGGNTYEQYF.

The V call is TRBV6-4, the J call TRBJ1-1, with 7 bases that match TRBD1. V lost 4 bases and J lost 5; bases outside the gene matches: 4. Looked up from germline, CDR1 is MRHNA and CDR2 is SNTAGT. This CDR3 has 13 residues. The CDR3 spells CASSVEQGTEAFF. CDR3 nucleotide sequence: TGTGCCAGCAGTGTCGAACAGGGGACTGAAGCTTTCTTT.

The DNA for the CDR3 is TGTGCCTGGAGTGCCTCGTCCAGGGGAGGCTACACCTTC. Translated, it gives CAWSASSRGGYTF. The rearrangement links TRBV30 to TRBJ1-2; a possible D gene is TRBD1 (6 bases). The V and J ends lost 1 base and 8 bases respectively, with 14 bases between them. This CDR3 has 13 amino acids. Looked up from germline, CDR1 is GTSNPN and CDR2 is SVGIG (reference sequence). Supplemented by reference TRBV30 and TRBJ1-2, the full variable domain reads SQTIHQWPATLVQPVGSPLSLECTVEGTSNPNLYWYRQAAGRGLQLLFYSVGIGQISSEVPQNLSASRPQDRQFILSSKKLLLSDSGFYLCAWSASSRGGYTFGSGTRLTVV.

The V and J genes are TRBV6-5 and TRBJ2-2, with TRBD1 matching 8 bases. The CDR3 runs to 16 residues. Trimming cost V 2 bases and J 3 bases; bases outside gene matches: 5. Per germline, CDR1 MNHEY and CDR2 SVGAGI. In DNA, the CDR3 is TGTGCCAGCAGTTACAGGACAGGGTACGACACCGGGGAGCTGTTTTTT. This sequence encodes CASSYRTGYDTGELFF.

The chain uses TRBV5-1 and TRBJ2-3; 10 bases match TRBD2. Trimming cost V 5 bases and J 8 bases; bases outside gene matches: 8. Germline loops: CDR1 SGHRS, CDR2 YFSETQ. This CDR3 is built from 14 residues. CDR3 region: CASSPSSGSGTQYF. For the CDR3, the DNA is TGCGCCAGCAGTCCCTCTAGCGGGAGTGGTACGCAGTATTTT.

The chain combines TRBV6-6 with TRBJ2-2; possible D gene TRBD2, 6 bases. The CDR3 runs 16 residues. V dropped 8 bases and J dropped 8 bases, with 24 bases sitting between them. Germline-derived CDR1 and CDR2 are MNHNY and SVGAGI (reference sequence). The CDR3 region is CASALPPLGGEGELFF. The CDR3 DNA sequence: TGTGCCAGCGCCCTACCACCGCTGGGGGGTGAGGGGGAGCTGTTTTTT.

About this clone: At the DNA level, this CDR3 is encoded by other sequences in the same sample as well. The chain uses TRBV18 and TRBJ2-5; TRBD1 matches at 7 bases. V lost 0 bases, J lost 3 bases, and 4 bases stayed unmatched. Germline V gene sequence: CDR1 KGHSH, CDR2 LQKENI. This CDR3 spans 15 amino acids. CDR3: CASSPPGQLKETQYF. The CDR3 DNA reads as TGTGCCAGCTCACCACCGGGACAGCTGAAAGAGACCCAGTACTTC.

As DNA, the CDR3 is TGTGCCAGCAGGGGGACCCAATCCTACGAGCAGTACTTC. Its translation is CASRGTQSYEQYF. This chain links TRBV28 with TRBJ2-7; D assignment may be TRBD1 or TRBD2 (5 bases each). Trimming removed 6 bases from V and 1 base from J, with 10 bases in between. Germline V gives CDR1 MDHEN, CDR2 SYDVKM. The CDR3 runs 13 residues.

V and J are TRBV2 and TRBJ1-2; D remains ambiguous. The germline V gene has CDR1 SNHLY and CDR2 FYNNEI. This CDR3 spans 10 amino acids. Trimming stripped 6 bases from V and 14 bases from J, with 13 bases between. The CDR3 coding sequence is TGTGCCAGCAGGCGTGGCGCGAGAACCTTC. It specifies CASRRGARTF.